The entry below gives a single T cell receptor (beta chain) sequence along with its context. Seattle patient enrollment occurred during active infection, with longitudinal follow-up thereafter. The record originates from a study of blood T cell repertoires in COVID-19. Across the whole study: The study drew acute and convalescent COVID-19 samples from the United States, Italy and Spain. T cells, B-cell-depleted T cells, or PBMCs provided the cDNA or gDNA that served as material.

Per the authors' pipeline: Amplifying reference gene primers gave estimates of nucleated cell counts. Sequenced by immunoSEQ multiplex PCR; TCRdb stores in-frame clones only, minus some. The V and J calls and clone size come from that table; D and trimming were worked out from the DNA. The sample lists 300,000 to 350,000 clones, approximately 89% occurring once. Sequenced input: peripheral blood. The TCR comes from a woman aged 30 to 39 with COVID-19, enrolled during active disease.

DNA for the CDR3: TGTGCCAGTAGTACTCCTAACAGAGGTGGAGGGAATGAGCAGTTCTTC. Encoded protein: CASSTPNRGGGNEQFF. The V call is TRBV19, the J call TRBJ2-1, with D perhaps matching TRBD2 (6 bases). V shed 4 bases and J shed 7 bases, with 20 bases lying between them. The CDR3 is 16 amino acids. Per germline, CDR1 LNHDA and CDR2 SQIVND (reference sequence).